The present entry profiles one TCR beta chain with its context. This sample is part of a study of patients and donors after allogeneic stem cell transplantation. TCRdb independently ran MiXCR on the RT-PCR reads; one entry per CDR3 protein. The sample lists 400,000 to 450,000 distinct CDR3 sequences; about a sixth were seen once. Material: blood, either unsorted or a sorted T cell fraction (not recorded which). This TCR derives from a human donor who was either an allogeneic HSCT recipient or a stem cell or donor lymphocyte infusion donor (not recorded which). It is not recorded whose cells these are; they may come from a transplant donor.

The CDR3 reads CAWSTDGTGELFF. CDR3 sequence (DNA): TGTGCCTGGAGCACTGACGGGACCGGGGAGCTGTTTTTT. This chain links TRBV30 with TRBJ2-2; no reliable D call. Germline loops: CDR1 GTSNPN, CDR2 SVGIG (reference sequence). V was pared by 3 bases and J by 5 bases, with 10 bases between. This CDR3 has 13 residues.